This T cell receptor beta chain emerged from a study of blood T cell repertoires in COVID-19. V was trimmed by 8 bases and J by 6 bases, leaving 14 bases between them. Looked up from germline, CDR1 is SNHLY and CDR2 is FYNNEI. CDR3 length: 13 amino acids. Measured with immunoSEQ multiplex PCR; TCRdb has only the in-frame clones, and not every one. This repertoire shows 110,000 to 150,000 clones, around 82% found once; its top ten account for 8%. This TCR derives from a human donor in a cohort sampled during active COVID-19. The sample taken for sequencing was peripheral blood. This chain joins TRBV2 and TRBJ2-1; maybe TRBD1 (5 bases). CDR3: CASENRFSNEQFF. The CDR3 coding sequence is TGTGCCAGCGAAAACAGGTTTTCCAATGAGCAGTTCTTC.